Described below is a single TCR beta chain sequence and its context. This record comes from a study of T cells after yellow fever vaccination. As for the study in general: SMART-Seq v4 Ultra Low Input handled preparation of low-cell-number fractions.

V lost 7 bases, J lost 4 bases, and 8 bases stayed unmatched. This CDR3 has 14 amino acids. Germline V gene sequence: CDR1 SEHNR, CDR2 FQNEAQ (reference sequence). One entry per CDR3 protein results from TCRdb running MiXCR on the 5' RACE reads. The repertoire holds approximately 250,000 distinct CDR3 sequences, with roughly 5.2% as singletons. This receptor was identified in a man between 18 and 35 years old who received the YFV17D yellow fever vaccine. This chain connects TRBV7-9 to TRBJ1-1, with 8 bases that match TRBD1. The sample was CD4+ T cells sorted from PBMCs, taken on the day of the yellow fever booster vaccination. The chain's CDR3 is CASTHGQGSTEAFF. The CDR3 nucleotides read TGTGCCAGCACCCACGGACAGGGTTCCACTGAAGCTTTCTTT.